The 19 T cell receptor beta chains reported below all come from one sample, sequenced in a study of identical twins. MiXCR, applied by TCRdb to the 5' RACE reads, yields one record per CDR3 protein. Here the sample spans fewer than 250,000 distinct CDR3 sequences, about a tenth being singletons. The material sequenced was memory (CD45RO+) T cells sorted from blood. These receptors originate from a woman aged 18 to 35 in good health.

This sequence joins TRBV7-9 and TRBJ2-1; the D gene is possibly TRBD2 (6 bases). From germline, CDR1 is SEHNR and CDR2 FQNEAQ (reference sequence). Trimming took 3 bases from V and 9 from J, leaving 12 bases between them. The CDR3 is 13 residues long. In nucleotides, the CDR3 is TGTGCCAGCAGCTTCGGGGGTTTGGGTGAGCAGTTCTTC. The encoded protein is CASSFGGLGEQFF.

This clonotype was counted at least ten times. The rearrangement links TRBV7-9 to TRBJ2-3; perhaps TRBD2 as D (6 bases). The V gene lost 3 bases and the J gene lost 4 bases, with 8 bases spanning the gap. The length of the CDR3 is 13 residues. The germline gives CDR1 SEHNR, CDR2 FQNEAQ (reference sequence). Here the CDR3 DNA reads TGTGCCAGCAGCTTTGGAGGGGCAGATACGCAGTATTTT. Encoded protein: CASSFGGADTQYF.

J is TRBJ1-1 and V is TRBV10-3; no definite D call. The CDR3 extends over 13 amino acids. V lost 3 bases and J lost 1, with 6 bases in between. From germline, CDR1 is ENHRY and CDR2 SYGVKD. The CDR3 loop is CAISDSPNTEAFF. The CDR3 bases are TGTGCCATCAGTGACAGCCCGAACACTGAAGCTTTCTTT.

This clonotype was detected only a few times. The V and J genes are TRBV7-2 and TRBJ1-2, with 7 bases lining up with TRBD1. Trimming at V came to 6 bases and at J to 5 bases, leaving 9 bases not matched to a gene. Germline values: CDR1 SGHTA, CDR2 FQGNSA. The CDR3 extends over 14 amino acids. CDR3 amino acids: CASRPGTARYGYTF. CDR3 coding DNA: TGTGCCAGCAGACCCGGGACAGCTAGATATGGCTACACCTTC. Drawing the rest from reference TRBV7-2 and TRBJ1-2, the complete variable domain is GAGVSQSPSNKVTEKGKDVELRCDPISGHTALYWYRQSLGQGLEFLIYFQGNSAPDKSGLPSDRFSAERTGGSVSTLTIQRTQQEDSAVYLCASRPGTARYGYTFGSGTRLTVV.

The rearrangement joins TRBV10-3 to TRBJ1-1; D is possibly TRBD1 (6 bases). The germline V gene encodes CDR1 ENHRY and CDR2 SYGVKD. The V gene lost 6 bases and the J gene lost 3 bases, with 14 bases spanning the gap. The CDR3 has 14 amino acids. The CDR3 sequence: CAISGQSEDTEAFF. The CDR3 nucleotides read TGTGCCATCAGCGGACAGAGCGAGGACACTGAAGCTTTCTTT.

In its sample, this clonotype was seen a few times. The chain couples TRBV6-6 to TRBJ2-5, with D maybe TRBD2 (5 bases). Germline-derived CDR1 and CDR2 are MNHNY and SVGAGI (reference sequence). The CDR3 has 11 amino acids. The ends were cut back, 5 bases at V and 9 bases at J, with 10 bases in the middle. DNA for the CDR3: TGTGCCAGCAGTGCTCGGGAAGCCCAGTACTTC. Protein: CASSAREAQYF.

The chain combines TRBV11-3 with TRBJ1-4; D perhaps matches TRBD1 (6 bases). The germline V gene has CDR1 SGHNT and CDR2 YENEEA. The CDR3 is 13 residues long. The V and J ends lost 5 bases and 8 bases respectively, with 12 bases between them. CDR3 in DNA: TGTGCCAGCAGCAACAGGGAGAGGGAAAAACTGTTTTTT. Amino acids: CASSNREREKLFF. Together with reference TRBV11-3 and TRBJ1-4, the CDR3 gives the full variable domain: EAGVVQSPRYKIIEKKQPVAFWCNPISGHNTLYWYLQNLGQGPELLIRYENEEAVDDSQLPKDRFSAERLKGVDSTLKIQPAELGDSAVYLCASSNREREKLFFGSGTQLSVL.

This clonotype has only a few counts. The rearrangement links TRBV9 to TRBJ1-1; the D is unclear. The V end was cut by 5 bases, the J end by 3 bases, with 17 bases between. CDR3 size: 15 residues. From germline, CDR1 is SGDLS and CDR2 YYNGEE. This CDR3 is CASRISPEVDTEAFF. CDR3 bases: TGTGCCAGCAGGATCTCGCCGGAGGTGGACACTGAAGCTTTCTTT. Based on the CDR3 plus reference TRBV9 and TRBJ1-1, the full variable domain is DSGVTQTPKHLITATGQRVTLRCSPRSGDLSVYWYQQSLDQGLQFLIQYYNGEERAKGNILERFSAQQFPDLHSELNLSSLELGDSALYFCASRISPEVDTEAFFGQGTRLTVV.

V gene TRBV7-2 combines with J gene TRBJ2-1; a weak D match, TRBD1 (6 bases). The ends were cut back, 5 bases at V and 6 bases at J, with 11 bases in the middle. This CDR3 has 13 amino acids. Germline V CDR1 and CDR2: SGHTA, FQGNSA. The CDR3 nucleotides read TGTGCCAGCAGCCTGCGACAGGCCAATGAGCAGTTCTTC. Amino acid sequence: CASSLRQANEQFF.

As for this clonotype: This clone may be a read error of a much larger clone one base away. The chain couples TRBV12-3 or TRBV12-4 to TRBJ2-3; 9 bases line up with TRBD2. This CDR3 region has 15 residues. CDR3: CTSSLLAGGTDTQYF. CDR3 nucleotide sequence: TGTACCAGCAGTTTACTAGCGGGTGGCACAGATACGCAGTATTTT.

The rearrangement links TRBV15 to TRBJ1-1; D ambiguous. V was cut by 1 base and J by 7 bases, with 10 bases left in between. Germline V gene data show CDR1 as LNHNV and CDR2 as YYDKDF (reference sequence). CDR3 size: 13 residues. CDR3 amino acids: CATSRASRGEAFF. The CDR3 nucleotides read TGTGCCACCAGCAGAGCCTCCCGGGGTGAAGCTTTCTTT.

This clonotype was detected a few times. The CDR3 DNA reads as TGTGCCAGCAGCGAATGGACCCACGGGGTGGGCACAGATACGCAGTATTTT. Amino acid sequence: CASSEWTHGVGTDTQYF. The genes are TRBV9 and TRBJ2-3; a weak D match, TRBD2 (5 bases). The V end lost 3 bases, the J end lost 1 base, and 18 bases lay between the germline ends. Germline V CDR1 and CDR2: SGDLS, YYNGEE. This CDR3 region has 17 residues.

With regard to this clonotype: Mismatch with germline at one junction end may stem from a read error. The chain has TRBV30 and TRBJ1-6; D gene unclear. Germline V gives CDR1 GTSNPN, CDR2 SVGIG (reference sequence). CDR3 length equals 12 residues. CDR3 DNA: TGTGCCTGGAGTAAAAGGAATTCACCCTTCCACTTT. Its protein is CAWSKRNSPFHF.

The CDR3 loop reads CASSPSAAQETQYF. The CDR3 DNA reads TGTGCCAGCAGCCCTTCAGCGGCCCAAGAGACCCAGTACTTC. V gene TRBV3-1 combines with J gene TRBJ2-5; TRBD2 is a possible D gene (5 bases). CDR3 length: 14 residues. Trimming cost V 4 bases and J 1 base, with 10 bases left between them. Germline V gene data show CDR1 as LGHDT and CDR2 as YNNKEL (reference sequence).

This clonotype was picked up a small number of times. The chain combines TRBV12-3 or TRBV12-4 with TRBJ1-3, with TRBD1 as a possible D gene (6 bases). The ends were cut back, 5 bases at V and 9 bases at J, with 17 bases in the middle. CDR3 length: 14 residues. The CDR3 coding sequence is TGTGCCAGCAGTCCGCGACACAGGGAGGGCACCATATATTTT. It encodes CASSPRHREGTIYF.

The chain carries TRBV7-8 and TRBJ2-7; 9 bases are shared with TRBD2. J lost 5 bases, V lost 1 base, and 9 bases had no gene match. The germline V gene has CDR1 SGHVS and CDR2 FQNEAQ. This CDR3 has 16 residues. In nucleotides, the CDR3 is TGTGCCAGCAGCTTAGGAGGTAGCGGGAGTAACAACGAGCAGTACTTC. Its protein is CASSLGGSGSNNEQYF.

This clonotype was seen at least ten times. This chain connects TRBV5-1 to TRBJ2-2; D is unresolved. V lost 0 bases to trimming and J lost 4 bases, with 7 bases between them. The CDR3 extends over 14 amino acids. The germline CDR1 and CDR2 sequences are SGHRS and YFSETQ. CDR3 region: CASSLDVSTGELFF. In DNA form, the CDR3 reads TGCGCCAGCAGCTTGGATGTAAGCACCGGGGAGCTGTTTTTT.

CDR3 coding DNA: TGTGCCAGTAGTATAGGGTCCGGGACACCACCCGGGGAGCAGTACTTC. Protein product: CASSIGSGTPPGEQYF. The chain is built from TRBV19 and TRBJ2-7, with D perhaps matching TRBD1 (6 bases). Germline V CDR1 and CDR2: LNHDA, SQIVND (reference sequence). CDR3 length: 16 residues. V shed 1 base and J shed 7 bases, with 20 bases lying between them.

The V and J genes are TRBV11-2 and TRBJ1-1; 8 bases fit TRBD1. Germline V gene lookup returns CDR1 SGHAT and CDR2 FQNNGV. Losses at the gene ends were 2 bases for V and 4 bases for J; bases not matched to a gene: 6. This CDR3 is built from 15 residues. The DNA of the CDR3 is TGTGCCAGCAGCTTACAATCAGGGGGCTTCACTGAAGCTTTCTTT. Its protein product is CASSLQSGGFTEAFF.